This paragraph reports one TCR beta chain. The length of the CDR3 is 15 residues. Per the germline V gene, CDR1 is LNHDA and CDR2 is SQIVND (reference sequence). V shed 0 bases, J shed 12 bases, and the junction held 11 bases outside the gene matches. Researchers ran the assay at a deep level. Source study methods: ImmunoSEQ junction-only sequences lacked quality scores, so their filtering differed. Clones were sequenced by immunoSEQ multiplex PCR, and TCRdb holds only the in-frame ones, with some missing. V and J calls and clone size are as listed in that table; D and trimming were resolved from the DNA. The sample has over a million clones, over 95% seen once; the top ten hold roughly 1.2%. This sample is drawn from a study of shared clonotypes between healthy human individuals.

This clonotype was obtained from a man aged 30 to 45 in good health. Sample: naive CD4+ T cells sorted from blood. As for subset: CD45RA+ positively selected. The chain recombines TRBV19 with TRBJ2-4, with 7 positions matching TRBD2. The CDR3 nucleotides read TGTGCCAGTAGTATAGAAGCGGGGACCCGAGCAACTCAGTACTTC. Translating gives CASSIEAGTRATQYF.